One TCR beta chain is described in this entry. Its antigen remains unknown. The CDR3 is made up of 14 amino acids. Germline-derived CDR1 and CDR2 are SGHNT and YYREEE (reference sequence). The J segment lost 5 bases and the V segment lost 7 bases, leaving 9 bases of the junction unmatched. 13 Jbeta primers and 60 Vbeta primers were used for the PCR. In the authors' workflow: In a later analysis, of 84 million or so unique beta chains, around 11 million appeared in at least two donors. Clones were sequenced by immunoSEQ multiplex PCR, and TCRdb holds only the in-frame ones, with some missing. The V and J calls and clone size were taken over from that table, and D and trimming were inferred from the DNA. The sample shows around 120,000 clones, 70% to 80% of them seen only once. The data were obtained in a study of cytomegalovirus exposure and HLA in healthy donors. Study background: Assignment to the Caucasian-associated ancestry cluster applied to over 70% of the roughly 410 genotyped donors.

Points from the study as a whole: A few CMV-associated chains were confirmed in vitro to be specific for CMV antigens. A later analysis associated 15,000 or so TCR beta sequences with HLA alleles at a 0.05 false discovery rate.

This clonotype was obtained from a man aged 25-45 years in good health and CMV-seronegative. Sequencing used PBMCs. The rearrangement links TRBV5-4 to TRBJ2-5; 9 bases are a match to TRBD1. The CDR3 reads CASHRGLVAETQYF. The DNA for the CDR3 is TGTGCCAGCCACAGGGGGCTTGTGGCGGAGACCCAGTACTTC.